Listed below are T cell receptor beta chains from one sample, sequenced in a study of cytomegalovirus exposure and HLA in healthy donors. Using immunoSEQ multiplex PCR, the repertoire was profiled, and TCRdb retains in-frame clones only, with some absent. The data contain 150,000 to 200,000 clones, approximately 80% of them singletons. The sequenced sample was PBMCs. These TCRs come from a woman in her forties or fifties in good health and CMV-seronegative. Both conserved end residues are part of each CDR3. The order of the fields is D gene, V gene, J gene, clone size, CDR3 DNA, CDR3 protein. D genes are given only for firm matches. Expanded clones get a size class; other rows say once, few or many, or leave the size out.

TRBD2	TRBV29-1	TRBJ2-3	few	TGCAGCGTCGACCGGACTAGCGGTGGTACGCAGTATTTT	CSVDRTSGGTQYF
TRBD2	TRBV2	TRBJ2-1	.	TGTGCCAGCAGTGCGAGACTAGCGGGGGAGAGCTCCTACAATGAGCAGTTCTTC	CASSARLAGESSYNEQFF
.	TRBV28	TRBJ2-7	.	TGTGCCAGCAGTTACGGACATTCTTACTACGAGCAGTACTTC	CASSYGHSYYEQYF
TRBD1	TRBV11-3	TRBJ2-3	.	TGTGCCAGCAGCACGACAGGGGCTAGCACAGATACGCAGTATTTT	CASSTTGASTDTQYF
TRBD1	TRBV6-5	TRBJ2-7	.	TGTGCCAGCAGTTACTTTAGGGACAGCCACGAGCAGTACTTC	CASSYFRDSHEQYF
.	TRBV19	TRBJ1-5	.	TGTGCCAGTACCCTGGCAGGCCATAGCAATCAGCCCCAGCATTTT	CASTLAGHSNQPQHF
.	TRBV7-2	TRBJ1-5	.	TGTGCCAGCAGCCAGAACAGGCTCAATCAGCCCCAGCATTTT	CASSQNRLNQPQHF
.	TRBV28	TRBJ2-7	.	TGTGCCAGCAGTTTAAGTAGCGTGGGCGGCTACGAGCAGTACTTC	CASSLSSVGGYEQYF
TRBD1	TRBV5-8	TRBJ1-1	.	TGTGCCAGCAGCTTGGAGGGCAGGGGGCGAACTGAAGCTTTCTTT	CASSLEGRGRTEAFF
TRBD2	TRBV7-3	TRBJ2-1	.	TGTGCCAGCAGCTTAAAGGCACTAGCGGGAGGAGTTAATGAGCAGTTCTTC	CASSLKALAGGVNEQFF
.	TRBV28	TRBJ2-7	.	TGTGCCAGCGGGCAGATCATGCAGTACTTC	CASGQIMQYF
.	TRBV14	TRBJ1-4	.	TGTGCCAGCAGCCAAGATGGTACAGGAAAGCGCGAAAAACTGTTTTTT	CASSQDGTGKREKLFF
TRBD2	TRBV27	TRBJ2-3	.	TGTGCCAGCAGGTTTGGGAGGGACACAGATACGCAGTATTTT	CASRFGRDTDTQYF
TRBD1	TRBV6-6	TRBJ2-7	once	TGTGCCAGCAACTCTCCGGGACAGGGTGGGTACGAGCAGTACTTC	CASNSPGQGGYEQYF
.	TRBV7-9	TRBJ1-1	.	TGTGCCAGCAGCTTAGCGGCGGGATTGAACACTGAAGCTTTCTTT	CASSLAAGLNTEAFF
TRBD1	TRBV19	TRBJ1-2	.	TGTGCCAGTAGCCACGGGACAGGACACACCTTC	CASSHGTGHTF
.	TRBV6-1	TRBJ1-2	.	TGTGCCAGCAGTGAAGCGTTGGGGGCGAGTGGCTACACCTTC	CASSEALGASGYTF
TRBD1	TRBV5-1	TRBJ2-3	.	TGCGCCAGCAGCAGCGGGACAGGGGGCGGAGATACGCAGTATTTT	CASSSGTGGGDTQYF
TRBD1	TRBV11-1	TRBJ2-3	.	TGTGCCAGCAGCACAGGGGGCCATCCCACAGATACGCAGTATTTT	CASSTGGHPTDTQYF
TRBD1	TRBV28	TRBJ1-2	.	TGTGCCAGCAGTACCCCGGGACAGGGGGCAGGCTATGGCTACACCTTC	CASSTPGQGAGYGYTF
TRBD1	TRBV15	TRBJ2-6	.	TGTGCCACCAGCTCTCCAGGACAGGGAATCACTGGGGCCAACGTCCTGACTTTC	CATSSPGQGITGANVLTF
.	TRBV6-6	TRBJ1-5	.	TGTGCCAGCACCTTGACGGGGGGGAGCAATCAGCCCCAGCATTTT	CASTLTGGSNQPQHF
TRBD2	TRBV18	TRBJ2-5	.	TGTGCCAGCTCACCAGAAAGCGGGAGCGGGGAGACCCAGTACTTC	CASSPESGSGETQYF
TRBD1	TRBV28	TRBJ1-5	.	TGTGCCAGCAGTCACGGACAGGGCTTTAACCAGCCCCAGCATTTT	CASSHGQGFNQPQHF
.	TRBV15	TRBJ2-5	few	TGTGCCACCAGCGAAGAGATACAGCAAGAGACCCAGTACTTC	CATSEEIQQETQYF
TRBD1	TRBV27	TRBJ1-5	few	TGTGCCAGCAGTTTAGGTCGGGGACAGGGGAATCAGCCCCAGCATTTT	CASSLGRGQGNQPQHF
.	TRBV9	TRBJ2-3	.	TGTGCCAGCAGCGCTGGGACTTCTACGCAGTATTTT	CASSAGTSTQYF
.	TRBV4-1	TRBJ1-1	.	TGCGCCAGCAGACAACTGACAGAGAACACTGAAGCTTTCTTT	CASRQLTENTEAFF
TRBD1	TRBV5-1	TRBJ2-2	once	TGCGCCAGCTGGACAGGGTTGGACACCGGGGAGCTGTTTTTT	CASWTGLDTGELFF
.	TRBV5-6	TRBJ2-5	once	TGTGCCAGCAGCACCCGGGGGATAGCGAGGGAAGAGACCCAGTACTTC	CASSTRGIAREETQYF
TRBD1	TRBV28	TRBJ1-5	.	TGTGCCAGCAGTCGAGACAGGGGAGGCAATCAGCCCCAGCATTTT	CASSRDRGGNQPQHF
.	TRBV25-1	TRBJ2-7	.	TGTGCCAGCAGTGACTTTACTTCGGGGGAGCAGTACTTC	CASSDFTSGEQYF
.	TRBV7-9	TRBJ1-1	.	TGTGCCAGCTCTGGGTTCTTTGGAGGTGGGGGAGGAGGGACTGAAGCTTTCTTT	CASSGFFGGGGGGTEAFF
.	TRBV4-2	TRBJ2-5	.	TGTGCCAGCAGCCAATTTAAGGGGTTTACAGTCCAGTACTTC	CASSQFKGFTVQYF
TRBD1	TRBV11-2	TRBJ2-3	.	TGTGCCAGCAGCTCCAGGGGGGATACGCAGTATTTT	CASSSRGDTQYF
.	TRBV10-1	TRBJ2-3	.	TGCGCCAGCAGTGAGTCGGGTAGGGGGGATACGCAGTATTTT	CASSESGRGDTQYF
.	TRBV5-1	TRBJ1-4	.	TGCGCCAGCAGCCCCCCTGTGGGCGAAAAACTGTTTTTT	CASSPPVGEKLFF
.	TRBV28	TRBJ1-1	.	TGTGCCAGCAGTTTGGGAGGGGGGACTGGGATGGTTTTGAACACTGAAGCTTTCTTT	CASSLGGGTGMVLNTEAFF
TRBD1	TRBV9	TRBJ2-7	.	TGTGCCAGCAGCGTAGAGGGACAGGGCCAATACGAGCAGTACTTC	CASSVEGQGQYEQYF
TRBD1	TRBV5-8	TRBJ1-5	once	TGTGCCAGCAGCTTAGGACAGGGTGGCAATCAGCCCCAGCATTTT	CASSLGQGGNQPQHF
TRBD2	TRBV11-1	TRBJ2-3	.	TGTGCCAGCAGCATTGGACTAGCGGGAGGAATCGGCCCAGATACGCAGTATTTT	CASSIGLAGGIGPDTQYF
.	TRBV2	TRBJ1-1	.	TGTGCCACCCATCTAGCGGGGGATATCGGACAGCGCTCGGGTTACACTGAAGCTTTCTTT	CATHLAGDIGQRSGYTEAFF